This TCR beta chain was captured by sequencing in a study of radiotherapy plus CTLA-4 blockade in lung cancer. About the research overall: Among all patients, roughly 17% showed objective responses, while roughly 28% had disease control. Study-level results: Reports state that early shifts in blood T cell clones, with interferon-beta, best predicted response. Clones derived from tumor TCRs expanded in blood after radiotherapy plus ipilimumab.

V was cut by 4 bases and J by 4 bases, with 13 bases left in between. This CDR3 is built from 14 residues. Germline V lookup: CDR1 WSHSY, CDR2 SAAADI. Sequenced by immunoSEQ multiplex PCR; TCRdb stores in-frame clones only, minus some. The sample holds about 45,000 clones, 76% seen once. Remarks on this clone: Its antigen is still unknown.

This TCR came from a human donor with non-small cell lung cancer who had stable disease on radiotherapy plus ipilimumab. V and J are TRBV10-2 and TRBJ1-1; D may be TRBD1 (5 bases). Here the sequenced sample was peripheral blood, taken from a patient treated with radiotherapy plus ipilimumab. The CDR3 DNA reads TGCGCCAGCAGTGGGGGCAGGGCCAGCACTGAAGCTTTCTTT. This codes for CASSGGRASTEAFF.